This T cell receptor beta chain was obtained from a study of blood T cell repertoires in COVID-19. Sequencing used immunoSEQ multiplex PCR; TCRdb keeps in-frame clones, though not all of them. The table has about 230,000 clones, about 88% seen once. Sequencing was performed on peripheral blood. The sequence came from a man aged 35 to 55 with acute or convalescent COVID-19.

CDR3 in amino acids: CASSFPSNTEAFF. The CDR3 coding sequence is TGTGCCAGCAGCTTTCCTTCGAACACTGAAGCTTTCTTT. This chain connects TRBV5-6 to TRBJ1-1, with D hard to call. V lost 2 bases and J lost 1, with 6 bases in between. Germline loops: CDR1 SGHDT, CDR2 YYEEEE. There are 13 residues in the CDR3.